This TCR beta chain originates from a study of Graves' ophthalmopathy and Graves' hyperthyroidism. With a duration under 3 months, ophthalmopathy in the donors showed moderate-to-severe activity, CAS ≥3 and NOSPECS ≥4. CDR3 size: 18 residues. V was trimmed by 3 bases and J by 0 bases, leaving 17 bases between them. Per germline, CDR1 SSHAT and CDR2 FNYEAQ (reference sequence). Many counts were recorded for this clonotype. CDR3 regions of TCR beta were amplified from RNA transcripts. Amplification began with first-round RT-PCR using HTBI primers, then second-round multiplex PCR was performed. TCRdb processed the multiplex PCR reads anew with MiXCR; each CDR3 protein has one entry. The repertoire has approximately 640,000 distinct CDR3 sequences, roughly 41% of them found once; the top ten carry more than 2.5%.

Sequencing was performed on peripheral blood. This receptor was identified in an adult man with Graves' ophthalmopathy. The chain joins TRBV7-7 to TRBJ2-2; D is possibly TRBD1 (6 bases). Here the CDR3 DNA reads TGTGCCAGCAGCTTTACCACTATGGACAGAGCGAACACCGGGGAGCTGTTTTTT. As protein: CASSFTTMDRANTGELFF.